The TCR beta chain described here comes from a study of blood T cell repertoires in COVID-19 (dated by TCRdb to 2018 to 2021). Background on the whole study: Collaborator samples came from the United States, Italy and Spain and covered acute and convalescent phases of COVID-19. The prospective study material was composed of cDNA or gDNA derived from T cells, B-cell-depleted T cells, or PBMCs. Deeply sampled blood TCRbeta repertoires from subjects exposed to, actively infected with, or recovered from COVID-19 were included in the dataset. The repertoires were released in a freely available public database meant as a resource for research on the immune response to SARS-CoV-2. The samples were drawn from two sources: the first 160 participants of the ongoing ImmuneRACE study, and fewer than 1,500 subjects contributed by 6 global collaborators. Nearly every sample came with metadata listing a de-identified subject ID, COVID-19 status, age in years and sex. Where HLA class I and class II types were available, the types were taken from metadata supplied by the sample provider, not from assay-based typing. General findings and caveats noted by the study authors: Clinical and demographic metadata were provided uncurated, with the amount varying by source and participant.

Sequences SQVTM (CDR1) and ANQGSEA (CDR2) are obtained from the germline V gene. The junction shows trimming of 4 bases on V and 5 bases on J, plus 13 bases between the germline ends. Its CDR3 holds 13 amino acids, cysteine through phenylalanine. Only the CDR3 DNA stays, 39 bases, in frame from base 1. TCRbeta CDR3 regions were amplified from genomic DNA using the immunoSEQ Assay, a bias-controlled multiplex PCR. Processing in the source paper ran as follows. The number of nucleated cells in each sample was estimated from the amplification of reference gene primers within the assay. To quantify the absolute abundance of each unique TCRbeta CDR3 rearrangement, sequence reads were collapsed and filtered. For each sample, productive Simpson clonality was calculated as the square root of Simpson's diversity index over productive rearrangements. The immuneACCESS repertoire file appears here via TCRdb, limited to in-frame rearrangements. These files lack a portion of the clones; in checked studies, under half of the deficit traces to unresolved V genes, and the cause of the others is not known. D and trimming come from the DNA, and the V and J calls and clone size come from that table. This sample gives hundreds of thousands of clones in total; almost 90% of them show up just once. Roughly 15% of the sample comes from the top ten.

About this clone: No antigen is known for it. Per-base quality was not reported, and no clone a single base away is much larger than it.

Enrolling through a virtual design, the prospective study's participants ranged in age from roughly 18 to 100 years and lived across roughly 24 United States geographic areas. Cohort assignment in the prospective study relied on participant-reported clinical history from a screening survey and a study questionnaire. In the prospective study, whole blood, serum and a nasopharyngeal or oropharyngeal swab were collected from each participant by mobile phlebotomists. Participants in the prospective study had the option to provide additional blood draws and questionnaires over an approximately 2-month period. Prospective study blood samples were shipped either frozen or at room temperature before DNA extraction.

The sequence was collected from a woman aged 45-65 years with acute COVID-19. Input material: PBMCs or T cells enriched from blood (not recorded which). Recombination linked TRBV29-1 to TRBJ2-3; a tentative D call is TRBD2 (6 bases match). The nucleotide sequence reads as follows: TGCAGCGTTGGAGGGTCGGAGGGAGATACGCAGTATTTT. Its protein reads: CSVGGSEGDTQYF.